This T cell receptor beta chain appears in the sequencing data of a study of response to subunit inactivated influenza vaccine. Whole-study results and caveats: Every seasonal influenza vaccination brings in few new T cells, the authors suggested.

Trimming removed 0 bases from V and 2 bases from J, with 9 bases in between. The CDR3 sequence is 15 residues long. Germline assignment: CDR1 MNHEY and CDR2 SVGEGT. TCRdb re-derived calls from the RT-PCR reads in MiXCR, one entry per CDR3 protein. The sample shows 650,000 to 700,000 distinct CDR3 sequences, 15% to 17% of them seen only once. This clonotype has at least ten counts. Its antigen is unidentified. The TCR originated in a man in his forties or fifties who received an inactivated influenza vaccine. The sequencing here drew on PBMCs from blood, taken 11 to 12 days after vaccination. This chain connects TRBV6-2 or TRBV6-3 to TRBJ2-3; D possibly corresponds to TRBD1 (5 bases). The CDR3 DNA reads as TGTGCCAGCAGTTACTCAGGGGCGAACACAGATACGCAGTATTTT. It translates to CASSYSGANTDTQYF.